These 14 T cell receptor beta chains share one sample of origin, sequenced in a study of human T cells and chemical hapten exposure. Time point of the sample: patch test 2, 6 weeks after DPC sensitization. Treatment meaning: therapeutic diphenylcyclopropenone sensitization with weekly scalp DPC. MiXCR, run by TCRdb on the RACE reads, gives a single entry per CDR3 protein. The sample yields under 450,000 distinct CDR3 sequences, over 6% seen once. Specimen: whole blood, collected in connection with sensitization to the hapten diphenylcyclopropenone (DPC). These receptors all stem from a woman under 30 with alopecia areata. Some clones in this sample may be carry-over from other donors' samples.

This clonotype has a count of ten or more. J is TRBJ2-7 and V is TRBV11-2, with 10 bases aligning to TRBD1. The J segment lost 7 bases and the V segment lost 1 base, leaving 4 bases of the junction unmatched. Looked up from germline, CDR1 is SGHAT and CDR2 is FQNNGV. The CDR3 totals 14 residues. The CDR3 loop reads CASSLGQGAGEQYF. The CDR3 DNA reads TGTGCCAGCAGCTTAGGACAGGGGGCAGGGGAGCAGTACTTC.

The rearrangement uses TRBV6-1 and TRBJ2-1; 7 bases agree with TRBD1. The junction had 10 bases not matched to a gene; V was cut back by 7 bases and J by 4 bases. The CDR3 is 15 amino acids. Per the germline V gene, CDR1 is MNHNS and CDR2 is SASEGT. The CDR3 bases are TGTGCCAGCAACCTCACAGGGGAAGTATACAATGAGCAGTTCTTC. It is translated as CASNLTGEVYNEQFF.

This chain joins TRBV4-2 and TRBJ1-4; D remains ambiguous. Per the germline V gene, CDR1 is LGHNA and CDR2 is YNFKEQ. The CDR3 is made up of 15 amino acids. Trimming removed 0 bases from V and 7 bases from J, with 12 bases in between. CDR3 region: CASSQDLGFGEKLFF. The CDR3 nucleotides are TGTGCCAGCAGCCAAGATCTGGGGTTTGGTGAAAAACTGTTTTTT.

This clonotype was observed at least ten times. V gene TRBV20-1 combines with J gene TRBJ1-5; D uncertain. The CDR3 consists of 15 residues. Germline assignment: CDR1 DFQATT and CDR2 SNEGSKA (reference sequence). Trimming cost V 0 bases and J 2 bases, with 11 bases left between them. Here the CDR3 reads CSARDEGFRNQPQHF. The CDR3 nucleotides read TGCAGTGCTAGAGATGAGGGTTTTCGCAATCAGCCCCAGCATTTT.

This clonotype was counted between two and nine times. The V call is TRBV4-2, the J call TRBJ2-1; D call uncertain. Germline V gene lookup returns CDR1 LGHNA and CDR2 YNFKEQ. Trimming shortened V by 0 bases and J by 0 bases, and 12 bases separated the two germline ends. The CDR3 is made up of 17 amino acids. In DNA form, the CDR3 reads TGTGCCAGCAGCCAAGATTCCCCTAAGAGCTCCTACAATGAGCAGTTCTTC. Its translation is CASSQDSPKSSYNEQFF.

A few counts support this clonotype. V is TRBV20-1 and J is TRBJ1-1; no reliable D call. With 0 bases removed from V and 0 bases from J, the gap between germline ends came to 8 bases. Germline V lookup: CDR1 DFQATT, CDR2 SNEGSKA (reference sequence). There are 14 residues in the CDR3. Here the CDR3 DNA reads TGCAGTGCTAGAGACAACCTGGTGAACACTGAAGCTTTCTTT. Its protein is CSARDNLVNTEAFF.

This clonotype showed up just a few times. This chain connects TRBV4-2 to TRBJ1-1; D remains unclear. CDR3 length: 13 residues. The V end lost 4 bases, the J end lost 5 bases, and 11 bases lay between the germline ends. CDR1 and CDR2 (germline): LGHNA, YNFKEQ. The CDR3 is CASSPPSWTEAFF. The DNA of the CDR3 is TGTGCCAGCAGCCCTCCCTCTTGGACTGAAGCTTTCTTT.

This clonotype has more than one count but fewer than ten. The chain combines TRBV28 with TRBJ2-4; 7 bases fit TRBD1. This CDR3 spans 14 amino acids. V lost 2 bases, J lost 6 bases, and 4 bases stayed unmatched. Per the germline V gene, CDR1 is MDHEN and CDR2 is SYDVKM. CDR3 in DNA: TGTGCCAGCAGTTTAATTCAGGGGGTAAACATTCAGTACTTC. The encoded protein is CASSLIQGVNIQYF.

There are many counts of this clonotype. The chain carries TRBV12-3 or TRBV12-4 and TRBJ1-6, with D hard to call. The V gene lost 2 bases and the J gene lost 14 bases, with 7 bases spanning the gap. There are 11 residues in the CDR3. The CDR3 region has the DNA TGTGCCAGCAGTTTAAGAACGGCCCTCCACTTT. Protein sequence: CASSLRTALHF.

The J gene is TRBJ2-7, the V gene TRBV4-2, with D unresolved. Germline V lookup: CDR1 LGHNA, CDR2 YNFKEQ. CDR3 length: 14 residues. Trimming stripped 0 bases from V and 2 bases from J, with 8 bases between. In DNA form, the CDR3 reads TGTGCCAGCAGCCAAGATAACGGAGCCTACGAGCAGTACTTC. It yields the protein CASSQDNGAYEQYF.

This clonotype has only a few counts. The CDR3 DNA sequence: TGTGCCAGCAGCTTGGAGCGGGGGCAGGCCACAGATACGCAGTATTTT. Protein product: CASSLERGQATDTQYF. The chain couples TRBV5-4 to TRBJ2-3, with 8 bases that match TRBD2. CDR1 is SGHNT, CDR2 YYREEE, per germline (reference sequence). This CDR3 is 16 amino acids long. The trim removed 0 bases at V and 2 bases at J, leaving 5 bases unmatched. The variable domain in full, completed from reference TRBV5-4 and TRBJ2-3, reads ETGVTQSPTHLIKTRGQQVTLRCSSQSGHNTVSWYQQALGQGPQFIFQYYREEENGRGNFPPRFSGLQFPNYSSELNVNALELDDSALYLCASSLERGQATDTQYFGPGTRLTVL.

This clonotype has ten or more counts. The chain employs TRBV18 and TRBJ1-1, with D unclear. CDR1 and CDR2 (germline): KGHSH, LQKENI. V gave up 1 base and J gave up 4 bases, with 10 bases separating them. The CDR3 extends over 14 amino acids. The CDR3 here is CASSPQDDLTEAFF. DNA for the CDR3: TGTGCCAGCTCACCACAGGACGACCTCACTGAAGCTTTCTTT.

This clonotype was detected many times. CDR3 sequence (DNA): TGTGCCAGCAGCGTAACAGGGAGCTACGGAAACACCATATATTTT. Translating gives CASSVTGSYGNTIYF. This sequence joins TRBV7-9 and TRBJ1-3; D may be TRBD1 (6 bases). CDR1 is SEHNR and CDR2 is FQNEAQ in the germline V gene (reference sequence). V lost 5 bases and J 4 bases, leaving 15 bases between the germline ends. The CDR3 spans 15 residues.

The genes are TRBV9 and TRBJ2-7, with 12 bases aligning to TRBD2. Unmatched junction bases numbered 6, after V lost 3 bases and J lost 2 bases. CDR3 length equals 16 residues. Germline V lookup: CDR1 SGDLS, CDR2 YYNGEE. The CDR3 DNA reads as TGTGCCAGCAGCGGACTAGCGGGGGACACTACCTACGAGCAGTACTTC. Its translation is CASSGLAGDTTYEQYF.